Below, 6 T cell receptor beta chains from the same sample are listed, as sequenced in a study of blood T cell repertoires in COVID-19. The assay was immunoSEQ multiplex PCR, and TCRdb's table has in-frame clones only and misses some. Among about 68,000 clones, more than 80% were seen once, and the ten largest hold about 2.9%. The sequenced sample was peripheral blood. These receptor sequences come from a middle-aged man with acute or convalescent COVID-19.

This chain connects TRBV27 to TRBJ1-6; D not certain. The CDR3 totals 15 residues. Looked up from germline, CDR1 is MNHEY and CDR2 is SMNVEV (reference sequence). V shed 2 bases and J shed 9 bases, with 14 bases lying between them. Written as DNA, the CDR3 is TGTGCCAGCAGTTTAGGCGTCGCGCTAGGTTCACCCCTCCACTTT. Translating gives CASSLGVALGSPLHF.

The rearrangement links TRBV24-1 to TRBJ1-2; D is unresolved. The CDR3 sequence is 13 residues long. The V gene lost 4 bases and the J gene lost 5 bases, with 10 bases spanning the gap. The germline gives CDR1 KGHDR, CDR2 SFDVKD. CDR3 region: CATSEGSYYGYTF. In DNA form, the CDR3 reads TGTGCCACCAGTGAGGGCAGCTATTATGGCTACACCTTC.

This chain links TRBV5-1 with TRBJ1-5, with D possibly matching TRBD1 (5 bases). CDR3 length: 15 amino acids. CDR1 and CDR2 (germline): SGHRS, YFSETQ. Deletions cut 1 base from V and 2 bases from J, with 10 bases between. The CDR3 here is CASSLTPGGNQPQHF. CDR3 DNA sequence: TGCGCCAGCAGCTTGACCCCGGGGGGCAATCAGCCCCAGCATTTT.

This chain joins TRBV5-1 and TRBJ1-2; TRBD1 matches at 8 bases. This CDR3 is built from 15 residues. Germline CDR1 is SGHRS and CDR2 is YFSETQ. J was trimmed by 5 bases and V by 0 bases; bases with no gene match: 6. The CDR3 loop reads CASSLGQGAIYGYTF. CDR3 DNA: TGCGCCAGCAGCTTGGGCCAGGGGGCTATTTATGGCTACACCTTC.

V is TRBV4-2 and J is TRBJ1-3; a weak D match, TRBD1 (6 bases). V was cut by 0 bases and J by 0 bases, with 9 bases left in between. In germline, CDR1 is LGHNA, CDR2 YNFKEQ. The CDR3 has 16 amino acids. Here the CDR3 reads CASSQDHRVSGNTIYF. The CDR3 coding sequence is TGTGCCAGCAGCCAAGACCACAGGGTCTCTGGAAACACCATATATTTT.

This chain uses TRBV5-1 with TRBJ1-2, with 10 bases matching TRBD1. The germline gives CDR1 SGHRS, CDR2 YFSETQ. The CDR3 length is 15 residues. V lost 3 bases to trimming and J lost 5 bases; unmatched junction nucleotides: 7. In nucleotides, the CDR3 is TGCGCCAGCAGCTGGGGGGACAGGGGAGGATATGGCTACACCTTC. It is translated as CASSWGDRGGYGYTF. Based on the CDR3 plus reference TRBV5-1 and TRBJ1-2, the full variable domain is KAGVTQTPRYLIKTRGQQVTLSCSPISGHRSVSWYQQTPGQGLQFLFEYFSETQRNKGNFPGRFSGRQFSNSRSEMNVSTLELGDSALYLCASSWGDRGGYGYTFGSGTRLTVV.